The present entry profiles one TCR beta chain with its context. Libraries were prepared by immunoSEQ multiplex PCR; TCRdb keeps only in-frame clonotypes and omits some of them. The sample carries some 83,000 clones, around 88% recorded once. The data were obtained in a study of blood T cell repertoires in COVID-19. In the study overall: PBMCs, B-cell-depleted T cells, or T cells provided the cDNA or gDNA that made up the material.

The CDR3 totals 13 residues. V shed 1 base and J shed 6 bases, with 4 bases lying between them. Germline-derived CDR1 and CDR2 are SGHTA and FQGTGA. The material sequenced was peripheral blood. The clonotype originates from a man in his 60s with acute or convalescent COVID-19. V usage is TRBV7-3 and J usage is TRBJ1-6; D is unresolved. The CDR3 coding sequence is TGTGCCAGCAGCTTAAACATTAATTCACCCCTCCACTTT. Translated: CASSLNINSPLHF. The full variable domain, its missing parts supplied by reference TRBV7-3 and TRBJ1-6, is GAGVSQTPSNKVTEKGKYVELRCDPISGHTALYWYRQSLGQGPEFLIYFQGTGAADDSGLPNDRFFAVRPEGSVSTLKIQRTERGDSAVYLCASSLNINSPLHFGNGTRLTVT.